This is a list of T cell receptor beta chains from one sample in a study of blood T cell repertoires in COVID-19. Method: immunoSEQ multiplex PCR; TCRdb's copy keeps in-frame clones and lacks some. The sample lists under 200,000 clones, 84% occurring once. The sample consisted of peripheral blood. Receptors were obtained from a man between 18 and 29 years old with active or convalescent COVID-19. The CDR3 runs from the conserved cysteine through the conserved F or W.

V gene: TRBV11-2; CDR3 protein: CASSLRQGTNTGELFF
V gene: TRBV12-5; CDR3 protein: CASGLVRTGWSNTEAFF
V gene: TRBV5-4; CDR3 protein: CASSPRGGTAQETQYF
V gene: TRBV7-3; CDR3 protein: CASSPSGINTDTQYF
V gene: TRBV18; CDR3 protein: CASSPLGTSENTQYF
V gene: TRBV19; CDR3 protein: CASSIGGGNYGYTF
V gene: TRBV7-9; CDR3 protein: CASSPGLGWGEQFF
V gene: TRBV18; CDR3 protein: CASSPGSTGSKPQHF
V gene: TRBV5-4; CDR3 protein: CASSLQGIYEQYF
V gene: TRBV11-2; CDR3 protein: CASSSGLAASYNEQFF
V gene: TRBV3-1/TRBV3-2; CDR3 protein: CASSQDASGGGTQYF
V gene: TRBV7-2; CDR3 protein: CASSLGWAVTMNTEAFF
V gene: TRBV11-3; CDR3 protein: CASSLEEDYEQYF
V gene: TRBV28; CDR3 protein: CASSLRQEQFF
V gene: TRBV10-3; CDR3 protein: CAISSGTGAITGELFF
V gene: TRBV3-1/TRBV3-2; CDR3 protein: CASSRGSGNTIYF
V gene: TRBV19; CDR3 protein: CASSMRRNHGYTF
V gene: TRBV7-9; CDR3 protein: CASSSRDRNYNEQFF
V gene: TRBV7-8; CDR3 protein: CASSPLKPGQGGGAKNIQYF
V gene: TRBV11-2; CDR3 protein: CASSSARVGSNEQFF
V gene: TRBV5-8; CDR3 protein: CASSLGQVSNQPQHF
V gene: TRBV5-1; CDR3 protein: CASSLQGHEQYF
V gene: TRBV4-2; CDR3 protein: CASSPRETLPSTDTQYF
V gene: TRBV7-9; CDR3 protein: CASSWGLGNTEAFF
V gene: TRBV5-1; CDR3 protein: CASSPRGWSSYEQYF
V gene: TRBV30; CDR3 protein: CAWSDEQVADYEQYF
V gene: TRBV19; CDR3 protein: CASNHRDKLIYGYTF
V gene: TRBV7-8; CDR3 protein: CASTPAASYEQYF
V gene: TRBV7-2; CDR3 protein: CASMLGQGRVGELFF
V gene: TRBV19; CDR3 protein: CASSTSVGSGNTIYF
V gene: TRBV6-1; CDR3 protein: CASSEAAYRGNNSPLHF
V gene: TRBV7-9; CDR3 protein: CASSLPRGREGTDTQYF
V gene: TRBV30; CDR3 protein: CAWSVGVYTEAFF
V gene: TRBV5-6; CDR3 protein: CASSTTTGIDFAAFF
V gene: TRBV15; CDR3 protein: CATSRAGRQGTSGNLFYEQYF